This note documents a single T cell receptor (beta chain) sequence. This clonotype was detected a few times. Its antigen remains unidentified. No much larger clone is present one base from it, and per-base qualities are unavailable. Every donor was a healthy Caucasian. Three pairs of female monozygotic twins, all aged about 18 to 29 years, made up the twin cohort. CD4+ and CD8+ T cell populations were isolated with positive isolation kits from Invitrogen. Library construction relied on 5' RACE. Sequencer: Illumina HiSeq 2000. Template switching added a universal primer binding site, and the final cDNA carried a unique molecular identifier that allowed TCR cDNA molecules to be counted accurately. Specific primers in the conserved constant-segment region were used to synthesize first-strand cDNA for TCR alpha and beta chains. Each cDNA library was double barcoded, with a SMART-Mk sample barcode plus Illumina barcodes, to control for contamination. TruSeq adapter sequences and Illumina sample barcodes were added in two successive PCR steps. The Illumina HiSeq platform was used with custom primers to sequence TCR alpha and beta cDNA libraries. The paper's data handling went like this. MiGEC processed the raw reads to extract unique molecular identifiers, while MiXCR was used to determine the CDR3 positions. Recombination models were inferred per individual with the repgenHMM and IGoR tools using an EM algorithm. Shared clonotypes were analyzed with the tcR package in R, and sharing was normalized by the product of cloneset sizes. Out-of-frame nonproductive sequences were analyzed to study raw recombination free of thymic and clonal selection effects. The public reads were quality trimmed at Q25 with fastp and then assembled into clones with MiXCR by TCRdb, keeping productive beta chains. Duplicate CDR3 protein sequences are folded into a single record with the most common DNA and genes. The V and J calls were not made by the authors but by TCRdb's processing. The sample profile shows about 300,000 distinct CDR3 sequences; approximately 13% of them were found once. The ten top clones hold just over 7% of the sample.

This record comes from a study of identical twins (dated by TCRdb to 2016 to 2018). About the investigation overall: The study deep-sequenced TCR alpha and beta repertoires from monozygotic twins, unrelated adults of various ages and cord blood to test whether fetal clonotypes persist. To rule out contamination, the twin experiments were replicated at different times with different library preparation protocols. Study-level results and caveats: The excess sharing between twins in beta out-of-frame sequences was weaker because fewer shared sequences reduced the signal-to-noise ratio. Out-of-frame TCR alpha sharing in monozygotic twins was systematically underestimated by recombination models, whereas sharing between unrelated individuals was in agreement with the recombination models. Compared with coincidental sharing between unrelated individuals, an excess of low generation-probability sequences was observed among out-of-frame TCR alpha sequences shared between twins. Conclusions relied on cross-sectional statistical analysis, since the same donors could not be followed over many years. Invariant T cells such as MAIT and iNKT could partly confound zero-insertion analyses, although diverse VJ usage argued against such confounding for most clonotypes. Abundant cord blood beta clonotypes carried fewer insertions; young adult naive repertoires showed a weaker similar trend, while memory repertoires showed none.

This same sample was also taken into another study, of yellow fever vaccine responses in identical twins. Drawing on the second study: The authors reported that the T cell response to vaccination in identical twins appeared partly convergent and partly personalized. The study precisely tracked vaccine-responding T cell clones in identical twins.

The sequence was obtained from a woman in her late teens or twenties in good health. Sequencing was performed on CD8+ T cells sorted from blood.

The CDR3 is CASSYAGELAKNIQYF. The bases are TGTGCCAGCAGTTACGCTGGGGAGCTAGCCAAAAACATTCAGTACTTC. This sequence uses TRBV27 and TRBJ2-4, and possibly TRBD2, on 5 matching bases. CDR1 and CDR2, looked up from the germline V gene (reference sequence), are MNHEY and SMNVEV. Spanning cysteine to phenylalanine, the CDR3 consists of 16 amino acids. The retained sequence is limited to the CDR3, 48 bases, with the frame set at the first base. The V and J ends are trimmed by 4 bases and 0 bases, leaving 13 bases between them.